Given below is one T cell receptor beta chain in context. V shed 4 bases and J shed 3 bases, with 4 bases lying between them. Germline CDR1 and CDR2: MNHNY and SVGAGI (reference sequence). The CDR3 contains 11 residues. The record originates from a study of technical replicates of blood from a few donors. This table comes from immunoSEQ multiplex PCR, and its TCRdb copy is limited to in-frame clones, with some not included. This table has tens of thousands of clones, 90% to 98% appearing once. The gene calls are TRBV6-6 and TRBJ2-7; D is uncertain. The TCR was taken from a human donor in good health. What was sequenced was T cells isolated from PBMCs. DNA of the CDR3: TGTGCCAGCAGTTCCTTCTACGAGCAGTACTTC. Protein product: CASSSFYEQYF.